These T cell receptor beta chains were read from a single sample in a study of cytomegalovirus exposure and HLA in healthy donors. The repertoire was sequenced with immunoSEQ multiplex PCR; TCRdb's copy has only in-frame clones and lacks some. The sample yields 150,000 to 200,000 clones, around 83% seen once. The sample was PBMCs. The receptors originated from a man aged 35 to 55 in good health and CMV-seropositive. Each CDR3 is given with its conserved first and last residue. Fields, in order: D gene, J gene, clone size, V gene, CDR3 DNA, CDR3 protein. D genes are given only for firm matches. Not all rows give a size; the values are once, few, many and, for expanded clones, a class.

TRBD2,TRBJ2-1,.,TRBV11-2,TGTGCCAGCACCTCAAGCGGGGGAGATCAGAATCAGCAGTTCTTC,CASTSSGGDQNQQFF
.,TRBJ1-2,once,TRBV6-5,TGTGCCAGCAGATTGGACAGCGCCTATGGCTACACCTTC,CASRLDSAYGYTF
.,TRBJ1-2,few,TRBV9,TGTGCCAGCAGCGGTACCACAGGGTATGGCTACACCTTC,CASSGTTGYGYTF
.,TRBJ1-5,.,TRBV5-6,TGTGCCAGCAGCGCGAAGTCACAGGGACGTGGGCCCCAGCATTTT,CASSAKSQGRGPQHF
.,TRBJ2-1,.,TRBV6-5,TGTGCCAGCAGTTACTCGCGGCAGGGTTACTACAATGAGCAGTTCTTC,CASSYSRQGYYNEQFF
TRBD2,TRBJ2-7,.,TRBV7-2,TGTGCCAGCAGCTTACTAGCGGGGTCCTACGAGCAGTACTTC,CASSLLAGSYEQYF
TRBD2,TRBJ2-2,.,TRBV5-6,TGTGCCAGCAGCTTGCTAGCGGGAGTGGCCGGGGAGCTGTTTTTT,CASSLLAGVAGELFF
.,TRBJ2-3,.,TRBV10-1,TGCGCCAGCGGAGACAGGTTCACAGATACGCAGTATTTT,CASGDRFTDTQYF
.,TRBJ2-3,.,TRBV19,TGTGCCAGTAGTTTGCTACCCTACACAGATACGCAGTATTTT,CASSLLPYTDTQYF
TRBD1,TRBJ2-1,once,TRBV7-6,TGTGCCAGCAGCCTAAGACAGGGGAATCGGGATGAGCAGTTCTTC,CASSLRQGNRDEQFF
TRBD1,TRBJ2-1,once,TRBV19,TGTGCCAGTAGTATTGCGACAGGGGTTGGGAATGAGCAGTTCTTC,CASSIATGVGNEQFF
TRBD1,TRBJ1-4,.,TRBV9,TGTGCCAGCAGCGGCCAGGGGGCGGTTTCAGGAAAACTGTTTTTT,CASSGQGAVSGKLFF
.,TRBJ2-1,few,TRBV15,TGTGCCACCAGCAGAGGACTGAGTGAGCAGTTCTTC,CATSRGLSEQFF
TRBD2,TRBJ2-5,.,TRBV7-2,TGTGCCAGCAGCCCTCCCGGGACTAGGGCAGAGACCCAGTACTTC,CASSPPGTRAETQYF
.,TRBJ2-3,.,TRBV18,TGTGCCAGCTCCCCTAAATTGGATACGCAGTATTTT,CASSPKLDTQYF
.,TRBJ1-3,once,TRBV20-1,TGCAGTGCTAACGGTGGAAACACCATATATTTT,CSANGGNTIYF
.,TRBJ2-5,.,TRBV7-7,TGTGCCAGCAGCTTAGGGCGGGGATCCCAAGAGACCCAGTACTTC,CASSLGRGSQETQYF
TRBD1,TRBJ2-7,once,TRBV28,TGTGCCAGCAGTCCCCCCGGGACAGCAACTATCCAGTACTTC,CASSPPGTATIQYF
TRBD2,TRBJ2-7,.,TRBV15,TGTGCCACCAAAGGGACTAGCGGCTACGAGCAGTACTTC,CATKGTSGYEQYF
TRBD2,TRBJ2-1,.,TRBV4-1,TGCGCCAGCAGCCACTTACCGACTAGCGGGTTTTACAATGAGCAGTTCTTC,CASSHLPTSGFYNEQFF
.,TRBJ1-5,.,TRBV28,TGTGCCAGCACTCCCCCCGGGGGTGAACAGCCCCAGCATTTT,CASTPPGGEQPQHF
.,TRBJ2-1,.,TRBV29-1,TGCAGCGTTGCGGTGGACAGACAGAATGAGCAGTTCTTC,CSVAVDRQNEQFF
TRBD1,TRBJ2-7,.,TRBV7-9,TGTTCCAGCAGCCCCACCGGACAGGGGAGGTACGAGCAGTACTTC,CSSSPTGQGRYEQYF
.,TRBJ2-7,.,TRBV7-6,TGTGCCAGCAGCTTACGAGGGAACGAGCAGTACTTC,CASSLRGNEQYF
.,TRBJ2-2,.,TRBV4-2,TGTGCCAGCAGCCAAGGGAGGACTGGCACCGGGGAGCTGTTTTTT,CASSQGRTGTGELFF
.,TRBJ1-2,.,TRBV30,TGTGCCTGGAGGGCCGGGGAGAACTATGGCTACACCTTC,CAWRAGENYGYTF
.,TRBJ1-2,.,TRBV27,TGTGCCAGCAGTTCCCGAAACTACGCCCATAGTGGCTACACCTTC,CASSSRNYAHSGYTF
TRBD2,TRBJ2-7,.,TRBV19,TGTGCCAGTAGTATAGGTCTAGCGGCCGAGCAGTACTTC,CASSIGLAAEQYF
.,TRBJ1-6,.,TRBV15,TGTGCCACCAGCAGAGTCACAGGAAATAATTCACCCCTCCACTTT,CATSRVTGNNSPLHF
.,TRBJ2-4,.,TRBV5-5,TGTGCCAGCGGATCGGGTGTTTTAAACATTCAGTACTTC,CASGSGVLNIQYF
.,TRBJ1-1,.,TRBV5-1,TGCGCCAGCAGCTTGTTCAGGGCGAACACTGAAGCTTTCTTT,CASSLFRANTEAFF